A single sample gave rise to the 13 T cell receptor beta chains below, sequenced in a study of PD-1 blockade in classical Hodgkin lymphoma. Here immunoSEQ multiplex PCR was the method, and the copy in TCRdb shows in-frame clones only, minus some. The data contain fewer than 100,000 clones, roughly 92% of them seen just once; the ten biggest clones take up less than 3%. Brentuximab vedotin exposure varied, and every patient relapsed after autologous stem cell transplantation. The sequenced sample was peripheral blood mononuclear cells (PBMCs), obtained at baseline. The receptor source for this set is a human donor with classical Hodgkin lymphoma.

The J gene is TRBJ2-7, the V gene TRBV11-2, with 8 bases fitting TRBD2. V shed 2 bases and J 4 bases; nucleotides not matched to a gene: 7. Germline-derived CDR1 and CDR2 are SGHAT and FQNNGV. The CDR3 runs to 15 residues. CDR3 sequence (DNA): TGTGCCAGCAGCTTAATAAGCGGGAGTACATACGAGCAGTACTTC. Its protein is CASSLISGSTYEQYF. Combining the CDR3 with reference TRBV11-2 and TRBJ2-7 gives the whole variable domain EAGVAQSPRYKIIEKRQSVAFWCNPISGHATLYWYQQILGQGPKLLIQFQNNGVVDDSQLPKDRFSAERLKGVDSTLKIQPAKLEDSAVYLCASSLISGSTYEQYFGPGTRLTVT.

J is TRBJ2-2 and V is TRBV27; D is ambiguous. The CDR3 totals 13 residues. Germline V gene lookup returns CDR1 MNHEY and CDR2 SMNVEV (reference sequence). Trimming left V 0 bases short and J 5 bases short, with 4 bases between. The CDR3, as DNA: TGTGCCAGCAGTTTATCAGGGACCGGGGAGCTGTTTTTT. Protein sequence: CASSLSGTGELFF.

This clone appeared a single time. The chain uses TRBV11-2 and TRBJ2-1, with a tentative D call TRBD2 (6 bases). In germline, CDR1 is SGHAT, CDR2 FQNNGV. V was pared by 1 base and J by 5 bases, with 21 bases between. The CDR3 contains 18 residues. Here the CDR3 DNA reads TGTGCCAGCAGCTTAGTAAGGACTACCTTTCTTCGGGACAATGAGCAGTTCTTC. Translating it yields CASSLVRTTFLRDNEQFF.

This clone was detected once. J is TRBJ2-3 and V is TRBV9, with D maybe TRBD1 (5 bases). Looked up from germline, CDR1 is SGDLS and CDR2 is YYNGEE. This CDR3 spans 14 amino acids. Trimming removed 3 bases from V and 4 bases from J, with 12 bases in between. The DNA for the CDR3 is TGTGCCAGCAGCGCCTGGACATCCCCAGATACGCAGTATTTT. Amino acids: CASSAWTSPDTQYF.

This clone was counted once. The V and J genes are TRBV6-6 and TRBJ2-5; 10 bases are a match to TRBD2. V trimming: 2 bases; J trimming: 1 base; junction bases outside the gene matches: 4. The CDR3 runs 16 residues. CDR1 and CDR2 (germline): MNHNY, SVGAGI (reference sequence). In DNA form, the CDR3 reads TGTGCCAGCAGTTACGGGGTAGCGGGGGGCCAAGAGACCCAGTACTTC. It codes for CASSYGVAGGQETQYF.

The genes are TRBV28 and TRBJ2-1, with TRBD2 identical over 8 bases. Per the germline V gene, CDR1 is MDHEN and CDR2 is SYDVKM. CDR3 size: 17 residues. The trim removed 3 bases at V and 7 bases at J, leaving 14 bases unmatched. For the CDR3, the DNA is TGTGCCAGCAGTTTTAGTGGCGGGAGGACGGGGGATAATGAGCAGTTCTTC. Encoded protein: CASSFSGGRTGDNEQFF.

This clone was recorded only once. The genes are TRBV5-8 and TRBJ1-5; unclear D gene. V shed 0 bases and J shed 9 bases, with 4 bases lying between them. Germline lookup yields CDR1 SGHTS and CDR2 YDEGEE. The CDR3 contains 11 residues. CDR3 in amino acids: CASSLGRPQHF. CDR3 in DNA: TGTGCCAGCAGCTTGGGGCGGCCCCAGCATTTT. Supplemented by reference TRBV5-8 and TRBJ1-5, the full variable domain reads EAGVTQSPTHLIKTRGQQATLRCSPISGHTSVYWYQQALGLGLQFLLWYDEGEERNRGNFPPRFSGRQFPNYSSELNVNALELEDSALYLCASSLGRPQHFGDGTRLSIL.

The CDR3 region is CASSHTPRGTEAFF. CDR3 bases: TGTGCCAGCAGCCACACCCCCAGGGGCACTGAAGCTTTCTTT. J is TRBJ1-1 and V is TRBV25-1; D possibly corresponds to TRBD1 (6 bases). Germline-derived CDR1 and CDR2 are MGHDK and SYGVNS. Trimming pared 6 bases from V and 4 bases from J, leaving 15 bases between. This CDR3 has 14 residues.

The V call is TRBV18, the J call TRBJ1-4; D is ambiguous. Per the germline V gene, CDR1 is KGHSH and CDR2 is LQKENI. The V end was cut by 6 bases, the J end by 8 bases, with 13 bases between. This CDR3 has 13 residues. The CDR3, as DNA: TGTGCCAGCTCCCCCAAGGGCGGAGAAAAACTGTTTTTT. Protein sequence: CASSPKGGEKLFF.

The V call is TRBV7-9, the J call TRBJ1-1; D uncertain. Between the trimmed V and J ends, which lost 5 bases and 8 bases, there was a span of 15 bases. The CDR3 has 13 amino acids. From germline, CDR1 is SEHNR and CDR2 FQNEAQ (reference sequence). In nucleotides, the CDR3 is TGTGCCAGCAGCCACGATCTACCAAGAGAAGCTTTCTTT. This gives the protein CASSHDLPREAFF.

J is TRBJ2-7 and V is TRBV27, with D possibly being TRBD1 (7 bases). Germline V gene sequence: CDR1 MNHEY, CDR2 SMNVEV (reference sequence). This CDR3 spans 14 amino acids. With 5 bases removed from V and 3 bases from J, the gap between germline ends came to 14 bases. The DNA of the CDR3 is TGTGCCAGCAGTCTGGCGGGACAGCACTACGAGCAGTACTTC. Encoded protein: CASSLAGQHYEQYF.

V usage is TRBV11-2 and J usage is TRBJ1-1; tentatively, D is TRBD1 (5 bases). Germline lookup yields CDR1 SGHAT and CDR2 FQNNGV. Between the trimmed V and J ends, which lost 6 bases and 0 bases, there was a span of 14 bases. This CDR3 region has 15 residues. CDR3 sequence reads: CASRPGGDLNTEAFF. The CDR3 region has the DNA TGTGCCAGCAGACCGGGGGGGGACCTGAACACTGAAGCTTTCTTT.

The chain joins TRBV14 to TRBJ2-1; 7 bases fit TRBD2. With 3 bases clipped from V and 0 bases from J, the junction kept 8 bases outside the gene matches. The CDR3 runs to 17 residues. Germline V lookup: CDR1 SGHDN, CDR2 FVKESK. In nucleotides, the CDR3 is TGTGCCAGCAGCCACGGGCGGGAGCTAAACTCCTACAATGAGCAGTTCTTC. Amino acids: CASSHGRELNSYNEQFF.